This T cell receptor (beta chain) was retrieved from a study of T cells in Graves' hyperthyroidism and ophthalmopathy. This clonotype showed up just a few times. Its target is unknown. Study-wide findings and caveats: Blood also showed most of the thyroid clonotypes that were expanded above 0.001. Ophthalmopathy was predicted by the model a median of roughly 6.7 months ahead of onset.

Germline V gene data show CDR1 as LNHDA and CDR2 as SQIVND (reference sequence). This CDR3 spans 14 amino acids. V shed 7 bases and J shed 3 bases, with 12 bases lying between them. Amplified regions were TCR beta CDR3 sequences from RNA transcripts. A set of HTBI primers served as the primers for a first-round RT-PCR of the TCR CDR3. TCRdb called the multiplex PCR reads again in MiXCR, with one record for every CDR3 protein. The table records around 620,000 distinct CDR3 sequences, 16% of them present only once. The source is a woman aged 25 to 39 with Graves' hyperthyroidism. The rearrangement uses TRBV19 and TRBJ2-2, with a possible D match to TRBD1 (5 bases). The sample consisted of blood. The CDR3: CASTGLGYTGELFF. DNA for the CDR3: TGTGCCAGTACAGGGTTAGGGTACACCGGGGAGCTGTTTTTT.